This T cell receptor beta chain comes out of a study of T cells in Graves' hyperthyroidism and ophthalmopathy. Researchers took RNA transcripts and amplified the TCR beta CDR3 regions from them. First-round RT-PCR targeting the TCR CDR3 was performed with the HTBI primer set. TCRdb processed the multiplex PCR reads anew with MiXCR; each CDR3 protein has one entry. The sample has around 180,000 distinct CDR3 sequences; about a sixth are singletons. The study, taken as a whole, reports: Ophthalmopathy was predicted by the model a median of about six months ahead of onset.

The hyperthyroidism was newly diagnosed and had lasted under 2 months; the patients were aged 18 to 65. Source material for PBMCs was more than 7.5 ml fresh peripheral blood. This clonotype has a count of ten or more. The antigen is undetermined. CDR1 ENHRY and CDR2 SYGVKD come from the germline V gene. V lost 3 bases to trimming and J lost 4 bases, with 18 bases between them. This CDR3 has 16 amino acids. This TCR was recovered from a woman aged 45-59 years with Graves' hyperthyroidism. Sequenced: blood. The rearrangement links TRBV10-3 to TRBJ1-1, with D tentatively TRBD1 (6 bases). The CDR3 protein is CAISERGGALATEAFF. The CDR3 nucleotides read TGTGCCATCAGTGAAAGAGGGGGGGCGCTTGCCACTGAAGCTTTCTTT.